This is a list of T cell receptor beta chains from one sample in a study of blood T cell repertoires in COVID-19. Using immunoSEQ multiplex PCR, the repertoire was profiled, and TCRdb retains in-frame clones only, with some absent. The sample has about 120,000 clones, roughly 89% seen once. The material sequenced was peripheral blood. The receptors shown here come from a woman in her fifties or sixties with COVID-19, enrolled during active disease. Both conserved end residues are part of each CDR3. Each record gives: CDR3 length, J gene, V gene, CDR3 protein.

16 TRBJ1-2 TRBV5-6 CASSASGARGGYGYTF
17 TRBJ1-5 TRBV6-2/TRBV6-3 CASSRRDGSPYNQPQHF
14 TRBJ1-2 TRBV18 CASSPSGEIYGYTF
16 TRBJ1-5 TRBV7-2 CASSLEGQAPDQPQHF
15 TRBJ2-1 TRBV6-7 CASSYPLNRDHEQFF
15 TRBJ1-5 TRBV5-4 CASSLDQGYNQPQHF
16 TRBJ1-1 TRBV10-3 CAISESSQTGRTEAFF
17 TRBJ1-2 TRBV4-1 CASSQGQGRARAEGYTF
16 TRBJ2-2 TRBV6-2/TRBV6-3 CASSRGQGNFAGELFF
15 TRBJ1-2 TRBV7-9 CASSPPGQTYYGYTF
18 TRBJ2-2 TRBV9 CASSVGPGGRYDTGELFF
14 TRBJ1-2 TRBV2 CASTEGAASWGYTF
14 TRBJ1-1 TRBV6-6 CASSYSRSNTEAFF
16 TRBJ1-6 TRBV3-1/TRBV3-2 CASSQRTGGYNSPLHF
16 TRBJ1-6 TRBV7-6 CASSPLGGNYNSPLHF
15 TRBJ2-7 TRBV19 CASSVGGQASYEQYF
13 TRBJ2-5 TRBV5-4 CASSGDRVETQYF
13 TRBJ1-1 TRBV6-5 CASSFGSDTEAFF
14 TRBJ2-7 TRBV2 CATRGTRISYEQYF
14 TRBJ2-5 TRBV20-1 CSASSGGAYETQYF
13 TRBJ1-2 TRBV7-8 CASRFSDRVGYTF
14 TRBJ1-1 TRBV6-6 CASRGGGLNTEAFF
14 TRBJ2-5 TRBV10-3 CAISEQGYQETQYF
15 TRBJ2-7 TRBV10-3 CAILRGGTGYYEQYF
14 TRBJ2-2 TRBV29-1 CSVDGQGADGELFF
14 TRBJ1-2 TRBV2 CASSPGEGGYGYTF
15 TRBJ2-7 TRBV6-5 CASSSLAGGPYEQYF